This is a list of T cell receptor beta chains from one sample in a study of cytomegalovirus exposure and HLA in healthy donors. The assay was immunoSEQ multiplex PCR, and TCRdb's table has in-frame clones only and misses some. The sample lists over 200,000 clones; roughly 91% were seen once. Sequenced input: PBMCs. Receptor source: a woman between 25 and 40 years old in good health and CMV-seronegative. Both conserved end residues are part of each CDR3. D genes are given only for firm matches. The size entry is marked missing in some rows and otherwise reads once, few, many or a size class.

length: 15
J: TRBJ1-3
size: once
D: TRBD1
V: TRBV27
DNA: TGTGCCAGCAGTGGGGCAGGGGGCGGTGGAAACACCATATATTTT
CDR3: CASSGAGGGGNTIYF

length: 13
J: TRBJ2-1
size: NA
D: NA
V: TRBV7-3
DNA: TGTGCCAGCAGCTTAAAACAGTTGGGTGAGCAGTTCTTC
CDR3: CASSLKQLGEQFF

length: 16
J: TRBJ1-5
size: NA
D: NA
V: TRBV6-1
DNA: TGTGCCAGCAGTGAGATTTTCCGGGACAAAAATCAGCCCCAGCATTTT
CDR3: CASSEIFRDKNQPQHF

length: 13
J: TRBJ2-7
size: NA
D: TRBD2
V: TRBV27
DNA: TGTGCCAGCAGACAGGGACTAGCGGAGGGGTGGTACTTC
CDR3: CASRQGLAEGWYF

length: 13
J: TRBJ2-2
size: NA
D: TRBD2
V: TRBV19
DNA: TGTGCCAGCGAGGGAGGGCTCACCGGGGAGCTGTTTTTT
CDR3: CASEGGLTGELFF

length: 16
J: TRBJ1-2
size: once
D: NA
V: TRBV4-1
DNA: TGCGCCAGCAGCCAAGAGTTCCCTGAAACTAACTATGGCTACACCTTC
CDR3: CASSQEFPETNYGYTF

length: 16
J: TRBJ2-2
size: NA
D: NA
V: TRBV7-2
DNA: TGTGCCAGCAGCTTAGGGTGGGTGGGATCGGCCGGGGAGCTGTTTTTT
CDR3: CASSLGWVGSAGELFF

length: 14
J: TRBJ2-3
size: NA
D: NA
V: TRBV6-5
DNA: TGTGCCAGCAGAGCCGGGACGCATGAAGGGACGCAGTATTTT
CDR3: CASRAGTHEGTQYF

length: 16
J: TRBJ2-3
size: NA
D: TRBD2
V: TRBV7-2
DNA: TGTGCCAGCAGCTCTCGGACTAGCGGATTCACAGATACGCAGTATTTT
CDR3: CASSSRTSGFTDTQYF

length: 15
J: TRBJ1-5
size: NA
D: TRBD1
V: TRBV15
DNA: TGTGCCACCAGCAGCGGGACAGGGGGCCATCAGCCCCAGCATTTT
CDR3: CATSSGTGGHQPQHF

length: 13
J: TRBJ2-1
size: NA
D: TRBD2
V: TRBV15
DNA: TGTGCCACCAGACTAGCGGGAGTGAATGAGCAGTTCTTC
CDR3: CATRLAGVNEQFF

length: 13
J: TRBJ2-3
size: NA
D: NA
V: TRBV18
DNA: TGTGCCAGCCGACGGGACCTAGCAGATACGCAGTATTTT
CDR3: CASRRDLADTQYF

length: 15
J: TRBJ1-5
size: once
D: NA
V: TRBV7-8
DNA: TGTGCCAGCAGCTTAGTAGCAAGTGGCAGTCAGCCCCAGCATTTT
CDR3: CASSLVASGSQPQHF

length: 13
J: TRBJ1-1
size: NA
D: NA
V: TRBV6-5
DNA: TGTGCCAGTTTGGACAGTGCGAACACTGAAGCTTTCTTT
CDR3: CASLDSANTEAFF

length: 14
J: TRBJ2-7
size: NA
D: NA
V: TRBV7-9
DNA: TGTGCCAGCAGCGTCGACACGGGCCTTTACGAGCAGTACTTC
CDR3: CASSVDTGLYEQYF

length: 15
J: TRBJ2-1
size: NA
D: NA
V: TRBV4-1
DNA: TGCGCCAGCAGCCAAGGCCAGGGAGAATTAAATGAGCAGTTCTTC
CDR3: CASSQGQGELNEQFF

length: 12
J: TRBJ2-1
size: NA
D: NA
V: TRBV7-3
DNA: TGTGCCAGCAGCCCCGGGACGAAAGAGCAGTTCTTC
CDR3: CASSPGTKEQFF

length: 16
J: TRBJ2-7
size: NA
D: TRBD1
V: TRBV14
DNA: TGTGCCAGCAGCCTCTCTCCGGGACAGGGCTCCTACGAGCAGTACTTC
CDR3: CASSLSPGQGSYEQYF

length: 15
J: TRBJ2-7
size: NA
D: NA
V: TRBV28
DNA: TGTGCCAGCAGTTTAGGGCTAGCGTCCTCCTACGAGCAGTACTTC
CDR3: CASSLGLASSYEQYF

length: 18
J: TRBJ2-1
size: NA
D: TRBD2
V: TRBV10-2
DNA: TGCGCCAGCAGTGGTTCTGGGTCCCTAGCGGGAGGGCAATATGAGCAGTTCTTC
CDR3: CASSGSGSLAGGQYEQFF

length: 14
J: TRBJ2-2
size: NA
D: TRBD1
V: TRBV27
DNA: TGTGCCAGCAGCCGGGACAGGGCCACCGGGGAGCTGTTTTTT
CDR3: CASSRDRATGELFF

length: 12
J: TRBJ2-1
size: NA
D: TRBD2
V: TRBV6-5
DNA: TGTGCCAGCAGTCAAGCGGGAAATGAGCAGTTCTTC
CDR3: CASSQAGNEQFF

length: 12
J: TRBJ1-4
size: NA
D: NA
V: TRBV6-6
DNA: TGTGCCAGCAGTTACTATGAAGGGGTCCTGTTTTTT
CDR3: CASSYYEGVLFF

length: 14
J: TRBJ2-3
size: NA
D: NA
V: TRBV7-3
DNA: TGTGCCAGCAGCTTAATAGGGGGAACAGATACGCAGTATTTT
CDR3: CASSLIGGTDTQYF

length: 14
J: TRBJ2-2
size: NA
D: NA
V: TRBV7-9
DNA: TGTGCCAGCACCCGGGACTTAGACACCGGGGAGCTGTTTTTT
CDR3: CASTRDLDTGELFF

length: 15
J: TRBJ2-3
size: once
D: TRBD1
V: TRBV27
DNA: TGTGCCAGCAGTTCGACAGGGGCGCACACAGATACGCAGTATTTT
CDR3: CASSSTGAHTDTQYF

length: 12
J: TRBJ2-7
size: NA
D: TRBD1
V: TRBV28
DNA: TGTGCCGTGCTGGACAGGTGGTACGAGCAGTACTTC
CDR3: CAVLDRWYEQYF

length: 16
J: TRBJ2-6
size: NA
D: NA
V: TRBV5-1
DNA: TGCGCCAGCAGCTACCGGGCCGCCTCTGGGGCCAACGTCCTGACTTTC
CDR3: CASSYRAASGANVLTF

length: 12
J: TRBJ2-2
size: NA
D: NA
V: TRBV6-1
DNA: TGTGCCAGCGCAACTCGCACCGGGGAGCTGTTTTTT
CDR3: CASATRTGELFF

length: 13
J: TRBJ1-2
size: NA
D: NA
V: TRBV19
DNA: TGTGCCAGTAGTATATCGGGGGCCTATGGCTACACCTTC
CDR3: CASSISGAYGYTF

length: 17
J: TRBJ2-5
size: NA
D: TRBD2
V: TRBV2
DNA: TGTGCCAGCACCCGAGAGTTACTAGCGGGAGGCCAAGAGACCCAGTACTTC
CDR3: CASTRELLAGGQETQYF

length: 14
J: TRBJ2-7
size: NA
D: NA
V: TRBV9
DNA: TGTGCCAGCAGCGTAGACTGGGGCTCCTACGAGCAGTACTTC
CDR3: CASSVDWGSYEQYF

length: 16
J: TRBJ1-4
size: NA
D: TRBD1
V: TRBV7-2
DNA: TGTGCCAGCAGCCCGCAGCCGGGACAGGGGAATGAAAAACTGTTTTTT
CDR3: CASSPQPGQGNEKLFF

length: 15
J: TRBJ1-3
size: NA
D: TRBD1
V: TRBV27
DNA: TGTGCCAGCAGTCCGACAGGGGAGGGGGGAAACACCATATATTTT
CDR3: CASSPTGEGGNTIYF

length: 13
J: TRBJ1-4
size: once
D: NA
V: TRBV27
DNA: TGTGCCAGCAGTGATAGGGAAGGTGAAAAACTGTTTTTT
CDR3: CASSDREGEKLFF

length: 13
J: TRBJ2-7
size: once
D: NA
V: TRBV27
DNA: TGTGCCAGCAGTTTGCTGGGTTCATGGGAGCAGTACTTC
CDR3: CASSLLGSWEQYF

length: 14
J: TRBJ2-7
size: few
D: NA
V: TRBV7-2
DNA: TGTGCCAGCAGGAGGGACACGAGCTCCTACGAGCAGTACTTC
CDR3: CASRRDTSSYEQYF

length: 14
J: TRBJ1-1
size: once
D: NA
V: TRBV2
DNA: TGTGCCAGCAGTGAATTGGGGCGGAACACTGAAGCTTTCTTT
CDR3: CASSELGRNTEAFF

length: 15
J: TRBJ2-3
size: NA
D: TRBD2
V: TRBV27
DNA: TGTGCCAGCAGTTTATCTAGCGGGATCCCAGATACGCAGTATTTT
CDR3: CASSLSSGIPDTQYF

length: 14
J: TRBJ1-2
size: NA
D: NA
V: TRBV19
DNA: TGTGCCAGTAGTCTTCTGGCCGCTAACTATGGCTACACCTTC
CDR3: CASSLLAANYGYTF

length: 13
J: TRBJ2-3
size: NA
D: NA
V: TRBV5-5
DNA: TGTGCCAGCAGCTTGGTTATTGCAGATACGCAGTATTTT
CDR3: CASSLVIADTQYF

length: 16
J: TRBJ2-7
size: NA
D: TRBD2
V: TRBV7-2
DNA: TGTGCCAGCATCTTAAGCCTAGCGGGACCGATTTACGAGCAGTACTTC
CDR3: CASILSLAGPIYEQYF

length: 14
J: TRBJ2-7
size: NA
D: NA
V: TRBV15
DNA: TGTGCCACCAGCAGAGATAAGGGGTCCTACGAGCAGTACTTC
CDR3: CATSRDKGSYEQYF

length: 15
J: TRBJ2-7
size: NA
D: NA
V: TRBV5-4
DNA: TGTGCCAGCAGCCGCCCGGGGACTTCATCGTACGAGCAGTACTTC
CDR3: CASSRPGTSSYEQYF

length: 12
J: TRBJ2-7
size: NA
D: NA
V: TRBV7-8
DNA: TGTGCCAGCAGCTTAGGGTCCTACGAGCAGTACTTC
CDR3: CASSLGSYEQYF